This T cell receptor beta chain was observed in a study of T cells in localized non-small cell lung cancer. Study-level points and caveats: Longer overall survival associated with higher blood T cell density; shorter survival with higher adjacent-lung clonality. The study detected a median around 61 of the top 100 tumor clones in adjacent lung. Only one tumor region went through sequencing, so heterogeneity may still be there. Uninvolved adjacent lung showed peak T cell clonality, exceeding tumor.

Sequencing used immunoSEQ multiplex PCR; TCRdb keeps in-frame clones, though not all of them. Seen here are tens of thousands of clones, about 88% observed once, and the top ten hold around a fifth. In the case of this clone: Antigen: not known.

Germline CDR1 reads SQVTM; CDR2 reads ANQGSEA. Trimming stripped 4 bases from V and 6 bases from J, with 16 bases between. The CDR3 has 14 residues. The specimen was peripheral blood, collected before any cancer treatment. V gene TRBV29-1 combines with J gene TRBJ2-1; D is unclear. The source of this sequence is a woman aged 35 to 75 with stage I squamous cell lung carcinoma. This CDR3 is CSVVGQRLVNEQFF. The CDR3 coding sequence is TGCAGCGTTGTAGGTCAGAGGCTAGTCAATGAGCAGTTCTTC.